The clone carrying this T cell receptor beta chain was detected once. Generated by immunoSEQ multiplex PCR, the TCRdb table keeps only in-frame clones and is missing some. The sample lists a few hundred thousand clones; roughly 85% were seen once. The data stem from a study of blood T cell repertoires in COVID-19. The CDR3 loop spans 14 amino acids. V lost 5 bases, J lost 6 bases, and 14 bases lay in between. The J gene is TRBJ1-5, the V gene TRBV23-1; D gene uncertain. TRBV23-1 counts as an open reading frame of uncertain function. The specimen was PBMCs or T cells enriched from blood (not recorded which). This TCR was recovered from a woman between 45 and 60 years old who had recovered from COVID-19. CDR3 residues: CASSSPGLGQPQHF. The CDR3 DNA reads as TGCGCCAGCAGTAGTCCGGGGTTGGGTCAGCCCCAGCATTTT.